This T cell receptor (beta chain) was documented in a study of T cells in Graves' hyperthyroidism and ophthalmopathy. On the study more broadly: Blood was drawn when the patient was first diagnosed and still untreated.

Clinical Activity Scores of at least 3, NOSPECS grades of at least 4 and durations under 3 months characterized ophthalmopathy patients. Uncontrolled infection, other autoimmune disease, pregnancy and lactation each barred patients from inclusion. Diagnoses rested on clinical symptoms, serum thyroxine and TRAb, thyroid ultrasound and orbital computed tomography. Researchers took RNA transcripts and amplified the TCR beta CDR3 regions from them. The study used the HTBI primer set for a first-round RT-PCR of the TCR CDR3. TCRdb re-called the multiplex PCR reads with MiXCR, one entry per CDR3 protein. The sample holds around 270,000 distinct CDR3 sequences, approximately 19% seen once. This clonotype was detected ten times or more. Germline lookup yields CDR1 DFQATT and CDR2 SNEGSKA (reference sequence). The CDR3 spans 14 residues. The germline V and J ends were trimmed by 1 base and 5 bases, with 14 bases remaining between them.

Sequencing used blood. The clonotype was recovered from a man between 50 and 59 years old with Graves' ophthalmopathy. The chain recombines TRBV20-1 with TRBJ2-5; D is ambiguous. The CDR3 sequence: CSARGAESGETQYF. DNA of the CDR3: TGCAGTGCTAGAGGTGCGGAGAGTGGGGAGACCCAGTACTTC.